This T cell receptor (beta chain) stems from a study of cytomegalovirus exposure and HLA in healthy donors. General study results and limits: Relative to the roughly 640-donor mean, N-insertions were reportedly fewer in an Asian-associated ancestry cluster in a later analysis. Solely CMV serostatus was available to characterize immune exposure. The authors judged a highly shared variant cluster likely a sequencing artifact.

Regarding this clone: Its target is not known.

The study ran its PCR with 60 Vbeta and 13 Jbeta primers. Repertoires were generated with immunoSEQ multiplex PCR, while TCRdb's copy carries only in-frame clones and drops some. Seen here are over 150,000 clones, roughly 83% observed once, and the top ten hold 0.95% to 1.5%. Despite likely unrecorded immune exposures, the donors were nominally healthy at the time of sampling. V dropped 1 base and J dropped 5; count of bases not matched to a gene: 6. From germline, CDR1 is SEHNR and CDR2 FQNEAQ (reference sequence). CDR3 length: 15 residues. The clonotype originates from a boy younger than 10 in good health and CMV-seronegative. The sample was PBMCs. The rearrangement uses TRBV7-9 and TRBJ1-1, with 8 bases fitting TRBD1. CDR3 nucleotide sequence: TGTGCCAGCAGCTTAGGGGGGCAGGGGGCGACTGAAGCTTTCTTT. Amino acids: CASSLGGQGATEAFF.